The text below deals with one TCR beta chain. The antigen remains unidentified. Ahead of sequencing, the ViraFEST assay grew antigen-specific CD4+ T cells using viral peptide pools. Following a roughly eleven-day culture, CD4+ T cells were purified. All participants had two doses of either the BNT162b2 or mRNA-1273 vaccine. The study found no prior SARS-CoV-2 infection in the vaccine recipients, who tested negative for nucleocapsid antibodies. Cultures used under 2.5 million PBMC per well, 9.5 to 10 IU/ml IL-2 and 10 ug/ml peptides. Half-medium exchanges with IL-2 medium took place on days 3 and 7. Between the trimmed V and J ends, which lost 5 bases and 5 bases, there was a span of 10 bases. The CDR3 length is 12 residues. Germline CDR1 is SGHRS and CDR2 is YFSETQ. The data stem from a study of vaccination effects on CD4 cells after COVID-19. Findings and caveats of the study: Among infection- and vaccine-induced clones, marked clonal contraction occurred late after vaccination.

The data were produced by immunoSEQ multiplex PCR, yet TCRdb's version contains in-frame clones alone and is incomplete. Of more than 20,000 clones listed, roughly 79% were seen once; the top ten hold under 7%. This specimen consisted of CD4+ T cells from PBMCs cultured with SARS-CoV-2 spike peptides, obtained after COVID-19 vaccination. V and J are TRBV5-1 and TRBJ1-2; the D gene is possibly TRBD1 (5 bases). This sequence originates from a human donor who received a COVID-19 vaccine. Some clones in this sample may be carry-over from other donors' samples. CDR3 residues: CASRVGDYGYTF. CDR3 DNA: TGCGCCAGCAGAGTAGGGGATTATGGCTACACCTTC. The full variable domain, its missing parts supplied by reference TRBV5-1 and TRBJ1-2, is KAGVTQTPRYLIKTRGQQVTLSCSPISGHRSVSWYQQTPGQGLQFLFEYFSETQRNKGNFPGRFSGRQFSNSRSEMNVSTLELGDSALYLCASRVGDYGYTFGSGTRLTVV.